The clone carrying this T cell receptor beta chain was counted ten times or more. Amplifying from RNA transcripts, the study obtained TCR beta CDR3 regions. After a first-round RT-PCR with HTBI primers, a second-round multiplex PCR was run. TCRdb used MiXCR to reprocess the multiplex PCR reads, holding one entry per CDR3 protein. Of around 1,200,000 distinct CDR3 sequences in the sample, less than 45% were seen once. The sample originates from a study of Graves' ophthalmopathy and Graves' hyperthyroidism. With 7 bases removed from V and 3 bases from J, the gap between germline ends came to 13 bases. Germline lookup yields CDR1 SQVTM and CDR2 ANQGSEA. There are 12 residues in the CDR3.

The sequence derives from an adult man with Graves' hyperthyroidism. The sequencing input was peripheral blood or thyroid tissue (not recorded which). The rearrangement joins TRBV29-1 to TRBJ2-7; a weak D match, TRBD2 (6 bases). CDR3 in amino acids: CSEPTSLYEQYF. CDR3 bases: TGCAGCGAACCTACTAGCCTCTACGAGCAGTACTTC.